The rows below give T cell receptor beta chains drawn from one sample of a study of blood T cell repertoires in COVID-19. Some clones are missing from TCRdb's copy, which holds only in-frame ones; the method was immunoSEQ multiplex PCR. The table lists over 40,000 clones, over 80% of them singletons. The sample was peripheral blood. These receptors were collected from a human donor in a cohort sampled during active COVID-19. The CDR3 runs from the conserved cysteine through the conserved F or W. D genes are given only for firm matches. Only some rows state a clone size, as once, few, many or a class for expanded clones.

d_gene: .; v_gene: TRBV3-1/TRBV3-2; j_gene: TRBJ2-1; abundance: .; CDR3nt: TGTGCCAGCAGCCCGCACTTAGCTTTCAATGAGCAGTTCTTC; CDR3aa: CASSPHLAFNEQFF
d_gene: .; v_gene: TRBV4-3; j_gene: TRBJ1-3; abundance: .; CDR3nt: TGCGCCAGCAGCCCGGGAGAATTAACTGGAAACACCATATATTTT; CDR3aa: CASSPGELTGNTIYF
d_gene: TRBD2; v_gene: TRBV4-2; j_gene: TRBJ2-1; abundance: .; CDR3nt: TGTGCCAGCAGCCAAGAGCGTCGGGGGGGGAATGAGCAGTTCTTC; CDR3aa: CASSQERRGGNEQFF
d_gene: .; v_gene: TRBV4-3; j_gene: TRBJ2-1; abundance: .; CDR3nt: TGCGCCAGCAGCCAAGGGGCTAGCGTTAATGAGCAGTTCTTC; CDR3aa: CASSQGASVNEQFF
d_gene: .; v_gene: TRBV6-5; j_gene: TRBJ1-1; abundance: .; CDR3nt: TGTGCCAGCAGTTACTCCCATTTCGGACTGGTCGGAGCTTTCTTT; CDR3aa: CASSYSHFGLVGAFF
d_gene: .; v_gene: TRBV7-9; j_gene: TRBJ1-1; abundance: .; CDR3nt: TGTGCCAGCAGCCCCGAGCGGCCAGCAAAAGCTTTCTTT; CDR3aa: CASSPERPAKAFF
d_gene: .; v_gene: TRBV29-1; j_gene: TRBJ2-1; abundance: .; CDR3nt: TGCAGCGGAGAAGGGAGCGGTAACAATGAGCAGTTCTTC; CDR3aa: CSGEGSGNNEQFF
d_gene: .; v_gene: TRBV5-6; j_gene: TRBJ1-3; abundance: .; CDR3nt: TGTGCCAGCAGCTTGGTAACTGACTCGCTTGGAAACACCATATATTTT; CDR3aa: CASSLVTDSLGNTIYF
d_gene: TRBD2; v_gene: TRBV7-9; j_gene: TRBJ2-5; abundance: .; CDR3nt: TGTGCCAGCAGCTTAGGATTATTGGCGGGGGGACAAGAGACCCAGTACTTC; CDR3aa: CASSLGLLAGGQETQYF
d_gene: .; v_gene: TRBV30; j_gene: TRBJ1-5; abundance: .; CDR3nt: TGTGCCTGGAGTTATGGGAGAGGTCAGCCCCAGCATTTT; CDR3aa: CAWSYGRGQPQHF
d_gene: .; v_gene: TRBV6-1; j_gene: TRBJ2-7; abundance: .; CDR3nt: TGTGCCAGCAGTGAACGTCGGGTAACCGAGCAGTACTTC; CDR3aa: CASSERRVTEQYF
d_gene: .; v_gene: TRBV4-1; j_gene: TRBJ1-5; abundance: .; CDR3nt: TGCGCCAGCAGCCAAGACGTCAGGGTGGACAATCAGCCCCAGCATTTT; CDR3aa: CASSQDVRVDNQPQHF
d_gene: .; v_gene: TRBV2; j_gene: TRBJ2-7; abundance: .; CDR3nt: TGTGCCAGCAGTGGCGGCGTTGGCAGGGTCTACGAGCAGTACTTC; CDR3aa: CASSGGVGRVYEQYF
d_gene: .; v_gene: TRBV30; j_gene: TRBJ2-7; abundance: .; CDR3nt: TGTGCCTGGGGGGATGGGGGGGGGCTTACCTACGAGCAGTACTTC; CDR3aa: CAWGDGGGLTYEQYF
d_gene: .; v_gene: TRBV6-1; j_gene: TRBJ2-1; abundance: .; CDR3nt: TGTGCCAGCAGTGATGGTTCCGGGTACAATGAGCAGTTCTTC; CDR3aa: CASSDGSGYNEQFF
d_gene: TRBD1; v_gene: TRBV13; j_gene: TRBJ2-7; abundance: .; CDR3nt: TGTGCCAGCAGCTTTTCGGACAGGTCCTACGAGCAGTACTTC; CDR3aa: CASSFSDRSYEQYF
d_gene: .; v_gene: TRBV5-1; j_gene: TRBJ1-2; abundance: few; CDR3nt: TGCGCCAGCAATCAGGGGAGTGTGGATGGCTACACCTTC; CDR3aa: CASNQGSVDGYTF
d_gene: TRBD1; v_gene: TRBV5-1; j_gene: TRBJ2-2; abundance: .; CDR3nt: TGCGCCAGCAGCAAAAACAACAGGGGAACCGGGGAGCTGTTTTTT; CDR3aa: CASSKNNRGTGELFF
d_gene: .; v_gene: TRBV7-2; j_gene: TRBJ2-1; abundance: .; CDR3nt: TGTGCCAGCAGCAGAGGAGGCCCCGCCTACAATGAGCAGTTCTTC; CDR3aa: CASSRGGPAYNEQFF
d_gene: TRBD1; v_gene: TRBV27; j_gene: TRBJ2-5; abundance: .; CDR3nt: TGTGCCAGCAAGACAGGGGCCCGCGACAGAGAGACCCAGTACTTC; CDR3aa: CASKTGARDRETQYF
d_gene: .; v_gene: TRBV18; j_gene: TRBJ1-1; abundance: .; CDR3nt: TGTGCCAGCTCACCCCGAACACAGGGTATGTCTGAAGCTTTCTTT; CDR3aa: CASSPRTQGMSEAFF
d_gene: .; v_gene: TRBV7-8; j_gene: TRBJ1-2; abundance: medium-sized; CDR3nt: TGTGCCAGCAGCTACGTCACAGGGATATTCGACTATGGCTACACCTTC; CDR3aa: CASSYVTGIFDYGYTF
d_gene: .; v_gene: TRBV25-1; j_gene: TRBJ2-2; abundance: .; CDR3nt: TGTGCCAGCAGTGCCGGACAGTCCGGGGAGCTGTTTTTT; CDR3aa: CASSAGQSGELFF
d_gene: .; v_gene: TRBV5-1; j_gene: TRBJ2-7; abundance: .; CDR3nt: TGCGCCAGCAGCTTGGCGGGGTTCCACGAGCAGTACTTC; CDR3aa: CASSLAGFHEQYF
d_gene: TRBD1; v_gene: TRBV20-1; j_gene: TRBJ1-2; abundance: .; CDR3nt: TGCAGTGCTAGTGGGGGACAGACGGATGGCTACACCTTC; CDR3aa: CSASGGQTDGYTF